This entry features one TCR beta chain sequence. Germline V gene lookup returns CDR1 DFQATT and CDR2 SNEGSKA (reference sequence). CDR3 length equals 11 residues. The sample belongs to a study of shared clonotypes between healthy human individuals. Study context: The study drew on two women and a few men aged 18 to 49 as donors.

Ten immunoSEQ deep assay plates held the unsorted PBMC DNA. Produced via immunoSEQ multiplex PCR; TCRdb's table is partial and in-frame only. The table includes more than 450,000 clones, about four fifths detected once. This TCR was sampled from a woman aged 40-49 years in good health. Some clones in this sample may be carry-over from other donors' samples. The specimen was PBMCs. This rearrangement joins TRBV20-1 to TRBJ2-3, with D possibly TRBD2 on 7 matching bases. In DNA form, the CDR3 reads TGCGGGGGGCTAGCGGAGTATACGCAGTATTTT. This codes for CGGLAEYTQYF.